This T cell receptor beta chain was found in a study of control samples from healthy donors and cancer patients. The protocol was immunoSEQ multiplex PCR, while the TCRdb copy is restricted to in-frame clones and leaves out a portion. The data contain some 150,000 clones, roughly 91% of them seen just once; the ten biggest clones take up 1.5%. Source material: blood. This clonotype was obtained from a woman in her 30s in good health.

The chain's CDR3 is CASSGQGRYGYTF. The CDR3 bases are TGCGCCAGCAGCGGACAGGGGCGCTATGGCTACACCTTC. The rearrangement joins TRBV5-1 to TRBJ1-2; TRBD1 agrees at 9 bases. CDR3 size: 13 residues. V dropped 4 bases and J dropped 4; count of bases not matched to a gene: 2. Germline V gene sequence: CDR1 SGHRS, CDR2 YFSETQ.